The entry that follows covers one T cell receptor beta chain sequence. Its antigen is not known. The sample is drawn from a study of T cell responses to AZD1222 COVID-19 vaccine. This CDR3 is built from 13 residues. Per the germline V gene, CDR1 is SGDLS and CDR2 is YYNGEE. V was shortened by 1 base and J by 13 bases, with 17 bases between the two germline ends. Only in-frame clones appear in the TCRdb table, and some are missing; sequencing was by immunoSEQ multiplex PCR. The sample shows 50,000 to 75,000 clones, 76% of them seen only once. Overall study results and limits: AZD1222 recipients seropositive at baseline numbered only 5 or 6. Nearly half of unique spike-specific TCRs reportedly avoided B.1.351 and B.1.1.7 mutated regions.

The chain employs TRBV9 and TRBJ2-5; perhaps TRBD2 as D (6 bases). This TCR came from an adult in good health. Sequenced here: peripheral blood, sampled on day 0 of AZD1222 vaccination. For the CDR3, the DNA is TGTGCCAGCAGCGTAACCCCCGCGGGGACGCCGTACTTC. It encodes CASSVTPAGTPYF. Full variable domain (remainder filled in from reference TRBV9 and TRBJ2-5): DSGVTQTPKHLITATGQRVTLRCSPRSGDLSVYWYQQSLDQGLQFLIQYYNGEERAKGNILERFSAQQFPDLHSELNLSSLELGDSALYFCASSVTPAGTPYFGPGTRLLVL.